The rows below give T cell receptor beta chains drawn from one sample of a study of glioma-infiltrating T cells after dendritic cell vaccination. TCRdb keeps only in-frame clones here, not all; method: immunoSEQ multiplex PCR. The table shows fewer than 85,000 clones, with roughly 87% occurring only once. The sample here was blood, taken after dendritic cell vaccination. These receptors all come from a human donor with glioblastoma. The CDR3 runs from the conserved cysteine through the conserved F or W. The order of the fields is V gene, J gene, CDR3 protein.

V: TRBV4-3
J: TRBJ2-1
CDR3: CASSPRVGGQESSREQFF

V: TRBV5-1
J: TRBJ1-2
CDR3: CASSPGGSSYGYTF

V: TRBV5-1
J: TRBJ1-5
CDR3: CASSSHRGQPQHF

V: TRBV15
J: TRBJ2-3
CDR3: CATSRHPLAGVVDTQYF

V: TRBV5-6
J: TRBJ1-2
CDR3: CASSSMDRQFYTF

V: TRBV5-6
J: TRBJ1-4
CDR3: CASSLAGSGRREKLFF

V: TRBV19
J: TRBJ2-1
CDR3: CASSTRSGGTYNEQFF

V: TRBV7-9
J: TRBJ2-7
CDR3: CASSLAPGGTVHEQYF

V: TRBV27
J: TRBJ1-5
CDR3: CASSLYGVSNQPQHF

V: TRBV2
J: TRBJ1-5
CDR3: CASSEGDRAQPQHF

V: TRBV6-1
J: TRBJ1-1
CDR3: CASTPRGRQTEAFF